Listed below are T cell receptor beta chains from one sample, sequenced in a study of cytomegalovirus exposure and HLA in healthy donors. Here immunoSEQ multiplex PCR was the method, and the copy in TCRdb shows in-frame clones only, minus some. The sample table sets out approximately 120,000 clones. Sequencing was performed on PBMCs. The receptors derive from a man aged 40-49 years in good health and CMV-seronegative. Both conserved end residues are part of each CDR3. The order of the fields is D gene, J gene, CDR3 length, V gene, CDR3 DNA, CDR3 protein. The D gene is left open where the match is weak.

d_call: NA
j_call: TRBJ1-5
cdr3_length: 17
v_call: TRBV4-2
cdr3_nt: TGTGCCAGCAGCCCACTTTATGCTCGGGGTTTGTCTCAGCCCCAGCATTTT
cdr3_aa: CASSPLYARGLSQPQHF

d_call: TRBD2
j_call: TRBJ2-7
cdr3_length: 14
v_call: TRBV2
cdr3_nt: TGTGCCAGCAGGCTAGCGGGCAGCTCCTACGAGCAGTACTTC
cdr3_aa: CASRLAGSSYEQYF

d_call: NA
j_call: TRBJ2-5
cdr3_length: 13
v_call: TRBV7-3
cdr3_nt: TGTGCCAGCAGCTTACTAAGACAAGAGACCCAGTACTTC
cdr3_aa: CASSLLRQETQYF

d_call: TRBD2
j_call: TRBJ2-1
cdr3_length: 18
v_call: TRBV11-3
cdr3_nt: TGTGCCAGCAGCTTAGGACTAGCGGGAGGCTACTCCTACAATGAGCAGTTCTTC
cdr3_aa: CASSLGLAGGYSYNEQFF

d_call: NA
j_call: TRBJ2-1
cdr3_length: 16
v_call: TRBV5-8
cdr3_nt: TGTGCCAGCAGCTTGGCCGGGGGACGGAGTCACAATGAGCAGTTCTTC
cdr3_aa: CASSLAGGRSHNEQFF

d_call: NA
j_call: TRBJ2-1
cdr3_length: 13
v_call: TRBV11-2
cdr3_nt: TGTGCCAGCAGCTTATATTCGAGACTAGGGAAGTTCTTC
cdr3_aa: CASSLYSRLGKFF

d_call: TRBD1
j_call: TRBJ1-6
cdr3_length: 16
v_call: TRBV7-6
cdr3_nt: TGTGCCAGCAGCCGGACAGGGGTCCAACCTACGGCCCCCCTCCACTTT
cdr3_aa: CASSRTGVQPTAPLHF

d_call: TRBD1
j_call: TRBJ1-2
cdr3_length: 13
v_call: TRBV19
cdr3_nt: TGTGCCAGTAGTTTGACAGGGAACTATGGCTACACCTTC
cdr3_aa: CASSLTGNYGYTF

d_call: TRBD1
j_call: TRBJ1-3
cdr3_length: 14
v_call: TRBV5-4
cdr3_nt: TGTGCCAGCAGCTTAACAGGGGGCGGCGACACCATATATTTT
cdr3_aa: CASSLTGGGDTIYF

d_call: TRBD2
j_call: TRBJ2-5
cdr3_length: 15
v_call: TRBV6-5
cdr3_nt: TGTGCCAGCAGACAAGGACTAGCGGTTTCTCAGGAGCAGTACTTC
cdr3_aa: CASRQGLAVSQEQYF

d_call: NA
j_call: TRBJ2-2
cdr3_length: 14
v_call: TRBV28
cdr3_nt: TGTGCCACCCTAGGGACTCTTCAGACCGGGGAGCTGTTTTTT
cdr3_aa: CATLGTLQTGELFF

d_call: NA
j_call: TRBJ2-3
cdr3_length: 16
v_call: TRBV7-2
cdr3_nt: TGTGCCAGCAGCTTACAGGCGGGAATTGGCACAGATACGCAGTATTTT
cdr3_aa: CASSLQAGIGTDTQYF

d_call: TRBD1
j_call: TRBJ2-2
cdr3_length: 15
v_call: TRBV28
cdr3_nt: TGTGCCAGCAGTTTGGGACAGGGCAACACCGGGGAGCTGTTTTTT
cdr3_aa: CASSLGQGNTGELFF

d_call: NA
j_call: TRBJ1-4
cdr3_length: 14
v_call: TRBV29-1
cdr3_nt: TGCAGCGTTGTATTGGGGGGAACTAATGAAAAACTGTTTTTT
cdr3_aa: CSVVLGGTNEKLFF

d_call: TRBD2
j_call: TRBJ2-7
cdr3_length: 17
v_call: TRBV7-6
cdr3_nt: TGTGCCAGCAGCTTATCCCCTGCTAGCGGGAGAACTTACGAGCAGTACTTC
cdr3_aa: CASSLSPASGRTYEQYF

d_call: TRBD2
j_call: TRBJ2-2
cdr3_length: 17
v_call: TRBV9
cdr3_nt: TGTGCCAGCAGCAAGGGACTAGCGGGAACTGGATCCGGGGAGCTGTTTTTT
cdr3_aa: CASSKGLAGTGSGELFF

d_call: TRBD2
j_call: TRBJ2-1
cdr3_length: 16
v_call: TRBV9
cdr3_nt: TGTGCCACCGCACAGAACCGGGCTAGCGGGAGCGATGAGCAGTTCTTC
cdr3_aa: CATAQNRASGSDEQFF

d_call: TRBD1
j_call: TRBJ1-1
cdr3_length: 14
v_call: TRBV29-1
cdr3_nt: TGCAGCGTGAAGACAGGGAACATGAACACTGAAGCTTTCTTT
cdr3_aa: CSVKTGNMNTEAFF